Described below is a single T cell receptor (beta chain) sequence and its context. This entry belongs to a study of shared clonotypes between healthy human individuals. Researchers ran the assay at a deep level. Using immunoSEQ multiplex PCR, the repertoire was profiled, and TCRdb retains in-frame clones only, with some absent. The table lists around 650,000 clones, around 96% of them singletons. Naive CD8 cells were CD45RO-negative, positively selected for CCR7, excluding terminally differentiated effector memory CD45RA+ cells. CDR1 is MDHEN, CDR2 SYDVKM, per germline. This CDR3 region has 16 residues. The ends were cut back, 5 bases at V and 0 bases at J, with 14 bases in the middle.

Material for sequencing was naive CD8+ T cells sorted from blood. The V gene is TRBV28, the J gene TRBJ2-1; D is possibly TRBD1 (6 bases). The TCR comes from a woman in her 30s in good health. The CDR3 coding sequence is TGTGCCAGCAGTATGACAGGACATTACTCCTACAATGAGCAGTTCTTC. The encoded protein is CASSMTGHYSYNEQFF.